This entry lists 8 T cell receptor beta chains sequenced from one sample in a study of control samples from healthy donors and cancer patients. The repertoire was sequenced with immunoSEQ multiplex PCR; TCRdb's copy has only in-frame clones and lacks some. The profile shows 190,000 or so clones, 90% to 95% of them singletons. The specimen sequenced was blood. The receptor set was obtained from a man aged 18 to 29 in good health.

The chain combines TRBV19 with TRBJ1-4, with no clear D. Germline CDR1 and CDR2: LNHDA and SQIVND (reference sequence). V was clipped by 3 bases and J by 4 bases, with 12 bases between them. This CDR3 spans 15 amino acids. This CDR3 is CASSIVRWGNEKLFF. Written as DNA, the CDR3 is TGTGCCAGTAGTATTGTCCGGTGGGGTAATGAAAAACTGTTTTTT.

By share, this clone counts as medium-sized. The chain recombines TRBV6-5 with TRBJ2-1, with a tentative D call TRBD1 (6 bases). V was cut by 7 bases and J by 5 bases, with 15 bases left in between. Germline CDR1 is MNHEY and CDR2 is SVGAGI. CDR3 length equals 14 residues. CDR3 DNA sequence: TGTGCCAGCATCTTTGGGGGCTATGACAATGAGCAGTTCTTC. Its protein product is CASIFGGYDNEQFF.

The chain carries TRBV5-4 and TRBJ1-2; 8 bases agree with TRBD1. J gave up 4 bases and V 4 bases, and 15 bases lay outside the gene matches. Germline-derived CDR1 and CDR2 are SGHNT and YYREEE (reference sequence). The CDR3 covers 17 residues. The CDR3 sequence is CASSPDQAGGVGYGYTF. The CDR3, as DNA: TGTGCCAGCAGCCCGGATCAGGCAGGGGGCGTAGGCTATGGCTACACCTTC. Full variable domain (remainder filled in from reference TRBV5-4 and TRBJ1-2): ETGVTQSPTHLIKTRGQQVTLRCSSQSGHNTVSWYQQALGQGPQFIFQYYREEENGRGNFPPRFSGLQFPNYSSELNVNALELDDSALYLCASSPDQAGGVGYGYTFGSGTRLTVV.

This rearrangement joins TRBV5-1 to TRBJ2-3; no definite D call. With 0 bases removed from V and 9 bases from J, the gap between germline ends came to 11 bases. The CDR3 is made up of 13 amino acids. Germline V gene data show CDR1 as SGHRS and CDR2 as YFSETQ. The CDR3: CASSLGGDPTQYF. The CDR3, as DNA: TGCGCCAGCAGCTTGGGCGGAGACCCCACGCAGTATTTT.

The chain couples TRBV10-3 to TRBJ1-2; D is possibly TRBD1 (6 bases). V dropped 6 bases and J dropped 6 bases, with 20 bases sitting between them. Germline V gene lookup returns CDR1 ENHRY and CDR2 SYGVKD. The CDR3 runs to 15 residues. As DNA, the CDR3 is TGTGCCATCAGCGCTCAACAGGGAGCTGGTGATGGCTACACCTTC. This encodes CAISAQQGAGDGYTF.

V usage is TRBV6-4 and J usage is TRBJ2-7, with a possible D match to TRBD2 (6 bases). This CDR3 has 13 residues. The germline gives CDR1 MRHNA, CDR2 SNTAGT. The ends were cut back, 7 bases at V and 1 base at J, with 11 bases in the middle. The CDR3 nucleotides read TGTGCCAGCAATGGGACTTATTCCTACGAGCAGTACTTC. This sequence encodes CASNGTYSYEQYF.

In DNA form, the CDR3 reads TGTGCCAGCAGTTCCCAACAGGGGGCGCGGAACAATGAGCAGTTCTTC. It specifies CASSSQQGARNNEQFF. The V gene is TRBV27, the J gene TRBJ2-1; 9 bases fit TRBD1. The CDR3 loop spans 16 amino acids. V dropped 4 bases and J dropped 5; count of bases not matched to a gene: 9. Germline V gives CDR1 MNHEY, CDR2 SMNVEV (reference sequence).

The sample holds one count of this clone. The rearrangement links TRBV5-8 to TRBJ2-7; D assignment may be TRBD1 or TRBD2 (5 bases each). Trimming stripped 2 bases from V and 11 bases from J, with 17 bases between. The CDR3 runs to 13 residues. CDR1 and CDR2 from the germline V gene are SGHTS and YDEGEE. CDR3 protein: CASSFGEGWDKYF. The CDR3 DNA reads TGTGCCAGCAGCTTCGGAGAGGGGTGGGATAAGTACTTC.